Given below is one T cell receptor beta chain in context. No antigen is known for it. Produced via immunoSEQ multiplex PCR; TCRdb's table is partial and in-frame only. The sample has about 110,000 clones, roughly nine tenths seen once; the top ten hold 3% to 3.5%. This sample is drawn from a study of T cell responses to AZD1222 COVID-19 vaccine. The germline gives CDR1 LNHDA, CDR2 SQIVND (reference sequence). Trimming removed 6 bases at V and 5 bases at J, with 8 bases between. The CDR3 consists of 13 residues. General study results and limits: Repertoires in all cases were sampled only once the peak T cell response had passed. Donors were mostly white British, more females; clonal diversity possibly underestimated. Close to half of all spike-specific TCRs reportedly target regions of the variants that are unmutated. Spike-spanning, vaccine-associated CD4 TCRs were dominant at 160-218 and 743-854.

The chain carries TRBV19 and TRBJ1-6; perhaps TRBD1 as D (6 bases). The sequencing used peripheral blood, collected on day 0 of MenACWY control vaccination. This TCR was sampled from an adult in good health. CDR3 amino acids: CASRWTDNSPLHF. The DNA of the CDR3 is TGTGCCAGTAGGTGGACAGATAATTCACCCCTCCACTTT.